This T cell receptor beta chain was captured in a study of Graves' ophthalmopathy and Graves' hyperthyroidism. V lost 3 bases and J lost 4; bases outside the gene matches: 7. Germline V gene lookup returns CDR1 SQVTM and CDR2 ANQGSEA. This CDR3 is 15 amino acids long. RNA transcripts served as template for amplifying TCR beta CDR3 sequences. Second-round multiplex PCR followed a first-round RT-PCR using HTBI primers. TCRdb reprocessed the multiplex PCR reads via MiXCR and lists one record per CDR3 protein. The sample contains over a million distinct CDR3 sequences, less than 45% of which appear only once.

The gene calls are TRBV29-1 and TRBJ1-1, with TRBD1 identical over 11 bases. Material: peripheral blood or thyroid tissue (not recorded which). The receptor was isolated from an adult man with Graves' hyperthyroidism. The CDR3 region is CSVDGQGALSTEAFF. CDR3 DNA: TGCAGCGTTGACGGACAGGGGGCGTTGAGCACTGAAGCTTTCTTT.